This T cell receptor (beta chain) was found in a study of shared clonotypes between healthy human individuals. Deletions cut 2 bases from V and 1 base from J, with 10 bases between. The CDR3 has 15 amino acids. Germline values: CDR1 SNHLY, CDR2 FYNNEI. Naive CD8 isolation took CD45RO-negative cells positively selected for CCR7 and excluded terminally differentiated effector memory CD45RA+ cells. TCRdb keeps only in-frame clones here, not all; method: immunoSEQ multiplex PCR. Of about 2.2 million clones in the sample, about 92% are singletons; the top ten hold more than 1.5%. The TCR was taken from a man aged 18 to 35 in good health. Some clones in this sample may be carry-over from other donors' samples. The rearrangement joins TRBV2 to TRBJ2-3; the D is unclear. Source material: naive CD8+ T cells from PBMCs. CDR3 in DNA: TGTGCCAGCAGTGAACTGGGGTGGGGCACAGATACGCAGTATTTT. The encoded protein is CASSELGWGTDTQYF.